This TCR beta chain appears in the sequencing data of a study of metastatic and nonmetastatic thyroid tumors. About the study: Malignant and benign thyroid patients had repertoires compared in peripheral blood and tumor or nodule tissue.

As regards this clone: Its specificity is not known.

Each patient went into thyroid surgery without having received any treatment. In germline, CDR1 is SGHTA, CDR2 FQGTGA. Losses at the gene ends were 2 bases for V and 3 bases for J; bases not matched to a gene: 3. This CDR3 has 15 residues. Study results and caveats: Relative to benign nodules, malignant thyroid tumors were reportedly characterized by significantly elevated TCR beta diversity in blood and tumor.

TCRdb reanalyzed the PCR reads with MiXCR. Among 36,000 or so clones, roughly a third were seen once, and the ten largest hold about 16%. The TCR was taken from a female donor with papillary thyroid cancer or a benign thyroid nodule (not recorded which). Some clones in this sample may be carry-over from other donors' samples. The sequenced material came from tumor tissue. The chain uses TRBV7-3 and TRBJ2-3; TRBD2 agrees at 9 bases. The CDR3 DNA reads as TGTGCCAGCAGCTTAGCGGGAGGGAAGACAGATACGCAGTATTTT. It specifies CASSLAGGKTDTQYF.